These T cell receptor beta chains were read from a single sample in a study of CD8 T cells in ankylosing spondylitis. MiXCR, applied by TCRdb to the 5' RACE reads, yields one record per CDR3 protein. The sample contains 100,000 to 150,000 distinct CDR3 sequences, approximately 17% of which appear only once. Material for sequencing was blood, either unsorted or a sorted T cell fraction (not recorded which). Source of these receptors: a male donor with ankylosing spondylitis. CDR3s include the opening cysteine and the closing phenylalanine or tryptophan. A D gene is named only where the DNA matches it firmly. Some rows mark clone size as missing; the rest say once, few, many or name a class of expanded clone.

cdr3_aa: CASSPHRGSSYNEQFF; clone_size: few; cdr3_length: 16; j_call: TRBJ2-1; v_call: TRBV11-2; d_call: TRBD1
cdr3_aa: CATSDLRRTSGSFNEQFF; clone_size: many; cdr3_length: 18; j_call: TRBJ2-1; v_call: TRBV24-1; d_call: TRBD2
cdr3_aa: CASSLAILAGRAYEQYF; clone_size: .; cdr3_length: 17; j_call: TRBJ2-7; v_call: TRBV7-2; d_call: TRBD2
cdr3_aa: CASSVGGEGNQPQHF; clone_size: .; cdr3_length: 15; j_call: TRBJ1-5; v_call: TRBV9; d_call: .
cdr3_aa: CASRYRASNEKLFF; clone_size: many; cdr3_length: 14; j_call: TRBJ1-4; v_call: TRBV27; d_call: .
cdr3_aa: CASSLSVTGELFF; clone_size: .; cdr3_length: 13; j_call: TRBJ2-2; v_call: TRBV5-6; d_call: .
cdr3_aa: CASSLADPKPTFQYNEQFF; clone_size: few; cdr3_length: 19; j_call: TRBJ2-1; v_call: TRBV11-1; d_call: .
cdr3_aa: CASSLRGEQYF; clone_size: few; cdr3_length: 11; j_call: TRBJ2-7; v_call: TRBV7-9; d_call: .
cdr3_aa: CASSHGLAGGIPYEQYF; clone_size: .; cdr3_length: 17; j_call: TRBJ2-7; v_call: TRBV5-1; d_call: TRBD2
cdr3_aa: CSALEGGTGELFF; clone_size: many; cdr3_length: 13; j_call: TRBJ2-2; v_call: TRBV29-1; d_call: .
cdr3_aa: CATRGTASGIQETQYF; clone_size: few; cdr3_length: 16; j_call: TRBJ2-5; v_call: TRBV15; d_call: TRBD2
cdr3_aa: CATSRRDVVNEQFF; clone_size: .; cdr3_length: 14; j_call: TRBJ2-1; v_call: TRBV15; d_call: .
cdr3_aa: CASSISRSYTGELFF; clone_size: .; cdr3_length: 15; j_call: TRBJ2-2; v_call: TRBV9; d_call: .
cdr3_aa: CASSLVGVAYEQYF; clone_size: many; cdr3_length: 14; j_call: TRBJ2-7; v_call: TRBV5-1; d_call: .
cdr3_aa: CSALGPPSYNEQFF; clone_size: few; cdr3_length: 14; j_call: TRBJ2-1; v_call: TRBV20-1; d_call: .
cdr3_aa: CASSLSAGSYNEQFF; clone_size: .; cdr3_length: 15; j_call: TRBJ2-1; v_call: TRBV27; d_call: .
cdr3_aa: CASSGRQGLQGNTEAFF; clone_size: .; cdr3_length: 17; j_call: TRBJ1-1; v_call: TRBV9; d_call: TRBD1
cdr3_aa: CASSLGSRNIQYF; clone_size: few; cdr3_length: 13; j_call: TRBJ2-4; v_call: TRBV5-6; d_call: .
cdr3_aa: CASSNRLASDTQYF; clone_size: few; cdr3_length: 14; j_call: TRBJ2-3; v_call: TRBV11-2; d_call: TRBD2
cdr3_aa: CASSEWWTSSDEQYF; clone_size: .; cdr3_length: 15; j_call: TRBJ2-7; v_call: TRBV2; d_call: .
cdr3_aa: CASSQEAGRVDEQYF; clone_size: few; cdr3_length: 15; j_call: TRBJ2-7; v_call: TRBV3-1; d_call: .
cdr3_aa: CASSIDRRTSQTSYEQYF; clone_size: .; cdr3_length: 18; j_call: TRBJ2-7; v_call: TRBV19; d_call: .
cdr3_aa: CASSQDSSQETQYF; clone_size: .; cdr3_length: 14; j_call: TRBJ2-5; v_call: TRBV4-1; d_call: .
cdr3_aa: CASSFQGHNEQFF; clone_size: few; cdr3_length: 13; j_call: TRBJ2-1; v_call: TRBV5-1; d_call: .
cdr3_aa: CSASLDLADTQYF; clone_size: .; cdr3_length: 13; j_call: TRBJ2-3; v_call: TRBV20-1; d_call: .
cdr3_aa: CASSPGTGQFF; clone_size: .; cdr3_length: 11; j_call: TRBJ2-1; v_call: TRBV27; d_call: TRBD1
cdr3_aa: CASGRQHGSGETQYF; clone_size: few; cdr3_length: 15; j_call: TRBJ2-5; v_call: TRBV12-5; d_call: .
cdr3_aa: CASSQTGRIAKNIQYF; clone_size: .; cdr3_length: 16; j_call: TRBJ2-4; v_call: TRBV6-2/TRBV6-3; d_call: .
cdr3_aa: CASANTWGIYEQYF; clone_size: few; cdr3_length: 14; j_call: TRBJ2-7; v_call: TRBV7-8; d_call: .
cdr3_aa: CASSFGGPSSTDTQYF; clone_size: many; cdr3_length: 16; j_call: TRBJ2-3; v_call: TRBV7-3; d_call: .
cdr3_aa: CASRASGVGASYEQYF; clone_size: few; cdr3_length: 16; j_call: TRBJ2-7; v_call: TRBV6-1; d_call: .
cdr3_aa: CASSLSPATPLHF; clone_size: few; cdr3_length: 13; j_call: TRBJ1-6; v_call: TRBV12-3/TRBV12-4; d_call: .
cdr3_aa: CASRTTRSGFSGELFF; clone_size: .; cdr3_length: 16; j_call: TRBJ2-2; v_call: TRBV6-1; d_call: .
cdr3_aa: CASSRDGPLAKNIQYF; clone_size: few; cdr3_length: 16; j_call: TRBJ2-4; v_call: TRBV5-1; d_call: .
cdr3_aa: CSARERPVQETQYF; clone_size: .; cdr3_length: 14; j_call: TRBJ2-5; v_call: TRBV20-1; d_call: .
cdr3_aa: CASRRAPGQDHEQYF; clone_size: few; cdr3_length: 15; j_call: TRBJ2-7; v_call: TRBV7-9; d_call: TRBD1
cdr3_aa: CASSSGPVNEQFF; clone_size: .; cdr3_length: 13; j_call: TRBJ2-1; v_call: TRBV5-6; d_call: .
cdr3_aa: CSARDPQGAPNQPQHF; clone_size: .; cdr3_length: 16; j_call: TRBJ1-5; v_call: TRBV20-1; d_call: TRBD1
cdr3_aa: CASSLSRIGTDTQYF; clone_size: .; cdr3_length: 15; j_call: TRBJ2-3; v_call: TRBV27; d_call: .
cdr3_aa: CASSQTGRPEAFF; clone_size: .; cdr3_length: 13; j_call: TRBJ1-1; v_call: TRBV4-2; d_call: .
cdr3_aa: CSARDSLGRNTEAFF; clone_size: .; cdr3_length: 15; j_call: TRBJ1-1; v_call: TRBV20-1; d_call: .